One sample yielded the 2 T cell receptor beta chains listed below, sequenced in a study of T cell changes during pregnancy in multiple sclerosis. TCRdb's table, derived via immunoSEQ multiplex PCR, lists solely in-frame clones and lacks some. Of tens of thousands of clones in the sample, about 92% were seen once. This material consisted of peripheral blood, taken after pregnancy. All receptors come from a female donor with multiple sclerosis, enrolled in a pregnancy study.

Of note for this clone: At the DNA level, this CDR3 is encoded by other sequences in the same sample as well. V and J are TRBV9 and TRBJ2-6; D is possibly TRBD1 (5 bases). The ends were cut back, 0 bases at V and 2 bases at J, with 6 bases in the middle. This CDR3 comprises 15 residues. Germline CDR1 SGDLS, CDR2 YYNGEE. The CDR3 loop is CASSVEGAGANVLTF. The CDR3 coding sequence is TGTGCCAGCAGCGTAGAAGGGGCTGGGGCCAACGTCCTGACTTTC.

The CDR3 DNA is TGTGCCAGTAGCTTACAGGGGGCTCGAGGGTCGAGCAATCAGCCCCAGCATTTT. This encodes CASSLQGARGSSNQPQHF. V usage is TRBV19 and J usage is TRBJ1-5, with 9 bases identical to TRBD1. Germline V gives CDR1 LNHDA, CDR2 SQIVND (reference sequence). V was clipped by 6 bases and J by 1 base; unmatched bases: 13. CDR3 length: 18 residues.